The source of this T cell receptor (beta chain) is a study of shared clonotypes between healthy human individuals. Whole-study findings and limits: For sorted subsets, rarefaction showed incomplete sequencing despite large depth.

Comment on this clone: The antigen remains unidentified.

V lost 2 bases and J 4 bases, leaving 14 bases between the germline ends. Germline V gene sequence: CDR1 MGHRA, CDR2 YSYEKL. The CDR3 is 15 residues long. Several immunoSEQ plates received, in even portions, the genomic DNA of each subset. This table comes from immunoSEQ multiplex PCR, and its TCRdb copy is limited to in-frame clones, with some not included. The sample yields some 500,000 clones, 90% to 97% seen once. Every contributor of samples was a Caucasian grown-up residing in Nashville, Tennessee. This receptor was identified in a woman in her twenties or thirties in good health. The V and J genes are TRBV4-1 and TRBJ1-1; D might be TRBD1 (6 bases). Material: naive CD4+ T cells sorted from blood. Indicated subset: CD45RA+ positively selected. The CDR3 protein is CASSQPFKGGTEAFF. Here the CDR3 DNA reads TGCGCCAGCAGCCAACCATTCAAAGGGGGCACTGAAGCTTTCTTT.